Each of the 5 T cell receptor beta chains below was sequenced from the same sample in a study of early stage breast cancer tumors. Measured with immunoSEQ multiplex PCR; TCRdb has only the in-frame clones, and not every one. Here the sample spans tens of thousands of clones, around nine tenths being singletons. Sample: blood. The origin of the receptors is a person aged 70 to 85 with breast cancer.

The chain has TRBV19 and TRBJ2-2; D is possibly TRBD1 (6 bases). The CDR3 loop spans 14 amino acids. Germline CDR1 is LNHDA and CDR2 is SQIVND (reference sequence). V lost 8 bases and J 4 bases, leaving 14 bases between the germline ends. The CDR3 reads CASASGHLTGELFF. The CDR3 DNA reads TGTGCCAGTGCATCGGGACACCTCACCGGGGAGCTGTTTTTT.

CDR3 residues: CASSMDRNTEAFF. The CDR3 DNA sequence: TGTGCCAGTAGTATGGACAGGAACACTGAAGCTTTCTTT. The chain uses TRBV19 and TRBJ1-1; D may be TRBD1 (6 bases). The germline V gene has CDR1 LNHDA and CDR2 SQIVND (reference sequence). The germline V and J ends were trimmed by 3 bases and 1 base, with 6 bases remaining between them. This CDR3 region has 13 residues.

This clone came up a few times. The rearrangement joins TRBV29-1 to TRBJ1-2, with D possibly being TRBD1 (5 bases). Germline V gives CDR1 SQVTM, CDR2 ANQGSEA. The CDR3 contains 12 residues. V shed 4 bases and J shed 2 bases, with 8 bases lying between them. CDR3: CSVVTANYGYTF. Here the CDR3 DNA reads TGCAGCGTTGTGACAGCCAACTATGGCTACACCTTC.

This clone was recorded a few times. CDR3 sequence (DNA): TGTGCCAGCAGCTTAGCTCAGGGGATCTCCTACGAGCAGTACTTC. This translates into CASSLAQGISYEQYF. The V call is TRBV7-9, the J call TRBJ2-7; D may be TRBD1 (6 bases). The V gene's germline CDR1 is SEHNR and CDR2 FQNEAQ (reference sequence). The ends were cut back, 0 bases at V and 0 bases at J, with 9 bases in the middle. CDR3 size: 15 residues.

This clone was seen once. The chain is built from TRBV15 and TRBJ2-1; 15 bases fit TRBD2. In germline, CDR1 is LNHNV, CDR2 YYDKDF (reference sequence). CDR3 length: 20 residues. Trimming cost V 0 bases and J 5 bases; bases outside gene matches: 11. The CDR3 DNA reads as TGTGCCACCAGCAGAGATCGGGGGACTAGCGGGGGGAGGAGAAACAATGAGCAGTTCTTC. It yields the protein CATSRDRGTSGGRRNNEQFF.